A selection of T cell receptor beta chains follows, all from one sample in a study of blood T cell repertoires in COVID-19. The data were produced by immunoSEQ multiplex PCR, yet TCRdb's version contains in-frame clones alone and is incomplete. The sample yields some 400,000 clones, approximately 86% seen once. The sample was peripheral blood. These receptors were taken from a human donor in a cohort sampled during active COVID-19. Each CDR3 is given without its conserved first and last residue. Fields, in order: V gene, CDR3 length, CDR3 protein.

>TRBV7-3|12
ASSLNQGAVEQF
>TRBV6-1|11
ASSERESQPQH
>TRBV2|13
ASSESRGGSNEQF
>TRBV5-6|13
ASSLPTGTGTEAF
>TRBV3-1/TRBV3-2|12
ASSQGLAEAEQF
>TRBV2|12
ASSYLLNSYEQY
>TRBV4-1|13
ASSQERTYGFAQY
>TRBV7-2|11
ASRLGGAGEQF
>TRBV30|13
AWSGSGEDPDTQY
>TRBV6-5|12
ASKGQIMNTEAF
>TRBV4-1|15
ASSQEATLAGGNEQF
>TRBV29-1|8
SASDTEAF
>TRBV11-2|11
ASTKDRGYEQY
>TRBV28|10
ASSFVSYEQY
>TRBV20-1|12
SASRTASTDTQY